The clone carrying this T cell receptor (beta chain) was found a few times. The antigen is unknown. The data derive from a study of CD8 T cells in ankylosing spondylitis. Notes on the study in general: Those disease-linked clones were CD8+; they were also relatively rare in peripheral blood. The clones that were linked to disease were reported to be significantly enriched in matched synovial fluid samples from ankylosing spondylitis patients.

TCRdb processed the 5' RACE reads anew with MiXCR; each CDR3 protein has one entry. Of just over 300,000 distinct CDR3 sequences in the sample, less than 25% were seen once. The receptor was isolated from a female donor with ankylosing spondylitis or in good health (not recorded which). Input material: blood, either unsorted or a sorted T cell fraction (not recorded which).

CDR3 DNA sequence: TGTGCCAGCAGCCCCCAATATATAGCGGGAGTCGAGCAGTACTTC. Translation: CASSPQYIAGVEQYF. The genes are TRBV7-2 and TRBJ2-7; 9 nucleotides agree with TRBD2. The germline V gene has CDR1 SGHTA and CDR2 FQGNSA. The J segment lost 6 bases and the V segment lost 5 bases, leaving 11 bases of the junction unmatched. The CDR3 is 15 residues long.